A selection of T cell receptor beta chains follows, all from one sample in a study of response to subunit inactivated influenza vaccine. TCRdb re-called the RT-PCR reads through MiXCR, storing one row per CDR3 protein. The sample has 650,000 to 850,000 distinct CDR3 sequences, approximately 13% seen once. The sequenced sample was PBMCs from blood, obtained approximately 15 days before vaccination. The receptors here all came from a middle-aged man who received an inactivated influenza vaccine. The CDR3 runs from the conserved cysteine through the conserved F or W. Each record gives: D gene, V gene, clone size, CDR3 length, J gene, CDR3 DNA, CDR3 protein. The D gene is left open where the match is weak. Expanded clones are given a class, and other clones once, few, many or no size at all.

D: TRBD2
V: TRBV7-3
size: NA
length: 16
J: TRBJ2-7
DNA: TGTGCCAGCAGCTTAACGTTAGGGACTAGCTCCTACGAGCAGTACTTC
CDR3: CASSLTLGTSSYEQYF

D: TRBD1
V: TRBV29-1
size: few
length: 14
J: TRBJ1-2
DNA: TGCAGCGTGTGGACAGGGGAAGCTAACTATGGCTACACCTTC
CDR3: CSVWTGEANYGYTF

D: NA
V: TRBV29-1
size: NA
length: 12
J: TRBJ2-5
DNA: TGCAGCGTTGCTCGGGGGATAGAGACCCAGTACTTC
CDR3: CSVARGIETQYF

D: TRBD2
V: TRBV7-2
size: NA
length: 16
J: TRBJ2-1
DNA: TGTGCCAGCAGCTCACCGGGAGGGCCGGTTCGATATGAGCAGTTCTTC
CDR3: CASSSPGGPVRYEQFF

D: NA
V: TRBV7-2
size: NA
length: 17
J: TRBJ2-4
DNA: TGTGCCAGCAGCTTCGTCGCAGGAGGGCTAGCCAAAAACATTCAGTACTTC
CDR3: CASSFVAGGLAKNIQYF

D: TRBD2
V: TRBV27
size: NA
length: 16
J: TRBJ2-2
DNA: TGTGCCAGCAGTTTGGGAGCGGGAGTCTACACCGGGGAGCTGTTTTTT
CDR3: CASSLGAGVYTGELFF

D: TRBD1
V: TRBV7-2
size: once
length: 14
J: TRBJ1-2
DNA: TGTGCCAGCAGCTTAAGTAGACAGGGCTATGGCTACACCTTC
CDR3: CASSLSRQGYGYTF

D: TRBD1
V: TRBV5-1
size: NA
length: 15
J: TRBJ2-2
DNA: TGCGCCAGCAGCTTCGCGCAGGGGGCTGGCGGGGAGCTGTTTTTT
CDR3: CASSFAQGAGGELFF

D: TRBD2
V: TRBV5-5
size: many
length: 16
J: TRBJ2-3
DNA: TGTGCCAGCAGCCCCGTGGCGGGGGGGCGCACAGATACGCAGTATTTT
CDR3: CASSPVAGGRTDTQYF

D: TRBD1
V: TRBV28
size: NA
length: 19
J: TRBJ2-7
DNA: TGTGCCAGCAGTGTGGACAGGTTTGGTCTATACCGTAACTCCTACGAGCAGTACTTC
CDR3: CASSVDRFGLYRNSYEQYF

D: TRBD1
V: TRBV11-2
size: few
length: 15
J: TRBJ1-5
DNA: TGTGCCAGCAGCTTCAACAGGGGGGAGGATCAGCCCCAGCATTTT
CDR3: CASSFNRGEDQPQHF

D: TRBD2
V: TRBV7-8
size: few
length: 16
J: TRBJ2-1
DNA: TGTGCCAGCAGCGAGGTCAGCGGGAGCTCCTACAATGAGCAGTTCTTC
CDR3: CASSEVSGSSYNEQFF

D: NA
V: TRBV5-6
size: many
length: 15
J: TRBJ2-2
DNA: TGTGCCAGCAGCTTGGGGCCGACGAACACCGGGGAGCTGTTTTTT
CDR3: CASSLGPTNTGELFF